Here is one T cell receptor (beta chain) with its context. The antigen this receptor binds is unknown. Base-call qualities are not available, and no considerably larger clone is one nucleotide away. The donors were a few dozen Caucasian individuals from Russia, aged 6 to 90 years, who were systemically healthy. About 9.1 milliliters of peripheral blood were collected from each donor into EDTA-treated Vacutainer tubes. Ficoll-Paque density-gradient centrifugation was used to isolate PBMCs, with at least 6.5 million per sample. Total RNA, at least 6 micrograms per sample, was extracted from PBMCs with Trizol reagent. The percentages of naive CD45RAhigh/CD27high T cells were determined by flow cytometry on a PBMC aliquot from every donor. Receptor amplification or capture employed 5' RACE. A second PCR of roughly 7 to 11 cycles was performed with a sample-barcoded 5' primer and a J-beta primer mix. A unique molecular identifier was introduced onto each TCR beta cDNA molecule by a template-switch 5' adaptor carrying 12 random nucleotides. Each sample yielded at least 3 million CDR3-containing paired-end reads. First-strand cDNA was synthesized from all RNA with the Mint cDNA synthesis kit, primed by a TRBC-specific oligonucleotide. Following uracil-DNA glycosylase treatment, all cDNA underwent a first 18-cycle PCR with the universal primers M1SS and BC2_uni_R. The paper's processing steps were these. Each sample was normalized by randomly selecting 1 million high-quality reads, each carrying a distinct molecular identifier. Reads sharing molecular identifiers were discarded rather than binned into consensus sequences. CDR3 identification, clonotype clustering and error correction used MiTCR with a Q25 quality threshold and the strictest error-elimination algorithm. A nonparametric unseen species model with Euler transformation was used to estimate a lower bound on total TCR beta diversity. TCRdb reran the public reads through fastp at Q25 and MiXCR, keeping productive beta chains. CDR3 protein duplicates are merged, each entry listing the most common genes and DNA. TCRdb assigned the V and J calls; the authors' analysis was not used. A total of fewer than 2 million distinct CDR3 sequences appear in this sample, roughly two fifths of them only once. The leading ten clones occupy 20% to 25% of the sample.

The junction carries 16 bases between V and J, which are trimmed by 8 bases and 0 bases respectively. CDR1 and CDR2 are drawn from the germline V gene (reference sequence): DFQATT, SNEGSKA. Including the terminal cysteine and phenylalanine, the CDR3 comprises 14 residues. The CDR3 DNA has 42 bases and is translated from base 1. This record comes from a study of blood T cells in healthy people across ages (dated by TCRdb to between 2014 and 2017). Regarding the study in general: Template switching captured roughly one uniquely barcoded TCR beta cDNA molecule per two T cells in model experiments. To track age-related changes in TCR beta repertoire diversity, the study relied on deep sequencing normalized with unique cDNA molecular identifiers. Four age groups were formed from the donors: young (average 16 years), middle-aged (around 39), aged (about 62) and long-lived (around 80). Donors of different ages were randomly distributed across sequencing lanes to avoid experimental bias. The study analyzed two additional independent replicas of 1 million unique cDNA reads from the same blood draw for two donors, one aged 18 to 30 and one aged 80 or older.

Paper-wide results and their limitations: Compared with the aged group, the long-lived group had more naive CD4+ T cells, fewer expanded clones and increased TCR diversity, suggesting age selection. The CMV infection status of donors was not known, potentially confounding age-related changes in expanded clonotypes. Since profiling was done on bulk unsorted PBMCs, naive and antigen-experienced compartments could not be conclusively compared. As age increased, observed TCR beta diversity per million T cells dropped in a roughly linear way, and a significant reduction was already evident by age 40. Estimates of total diversity from one million sequenced T cells were regarded as lower bounds and underestimates. Observed TCR beta diversity correlated strongly with the percentage of naive T cells measured by flow cytometry.

The sample taken for sequencing was blood. Rearrangement joined TRBV20-1 to TRBJ2-5, with a tentative D gene TRBD2 over 5 matching bases. The clonotype originates from a human donor in good health. The bases read TGCAGTTCCTCGGGAAATAGGGACCAAGAGACCCAGTACTTC. It translates to CSSSGNRDQETQYF.